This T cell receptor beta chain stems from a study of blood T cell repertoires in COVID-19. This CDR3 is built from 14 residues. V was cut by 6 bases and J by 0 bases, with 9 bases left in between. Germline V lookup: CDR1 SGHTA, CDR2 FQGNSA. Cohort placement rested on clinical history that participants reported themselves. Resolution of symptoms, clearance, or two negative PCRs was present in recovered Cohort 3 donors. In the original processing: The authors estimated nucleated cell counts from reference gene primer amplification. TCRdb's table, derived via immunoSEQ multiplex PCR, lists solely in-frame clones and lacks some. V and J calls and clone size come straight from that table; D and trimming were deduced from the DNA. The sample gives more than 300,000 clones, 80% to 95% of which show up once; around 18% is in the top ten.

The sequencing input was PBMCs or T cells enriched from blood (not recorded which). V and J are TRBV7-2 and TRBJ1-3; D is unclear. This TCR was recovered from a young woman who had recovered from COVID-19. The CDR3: CASRDSGSGNTIYF. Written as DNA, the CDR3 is TGTGCCAGCAGGGATTCAGGCTCTGGAAACACCATATATTTT.